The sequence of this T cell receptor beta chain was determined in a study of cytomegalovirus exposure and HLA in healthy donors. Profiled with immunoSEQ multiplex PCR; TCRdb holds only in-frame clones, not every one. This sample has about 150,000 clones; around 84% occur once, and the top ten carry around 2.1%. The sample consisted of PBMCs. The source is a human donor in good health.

This chain's CDR3 is CAWSVLAGGETQYF. CDR3 bases: TGTGCCTGGAGTGTACTAGCGGGAGGGGAGACCCAGTACTTC. This sequence joins TRBV30 and TRBJ2-5, with 13 bases fitting TRBD2. CDR1 GTSNPN and CDR2 SVGIG come from the germline V gene (reference sequence). Losses at the gene ends were 0 bases for V and 5 bases for J; bases not matched to a gene: 0. The CDR3 is made up of 14 amino acids.